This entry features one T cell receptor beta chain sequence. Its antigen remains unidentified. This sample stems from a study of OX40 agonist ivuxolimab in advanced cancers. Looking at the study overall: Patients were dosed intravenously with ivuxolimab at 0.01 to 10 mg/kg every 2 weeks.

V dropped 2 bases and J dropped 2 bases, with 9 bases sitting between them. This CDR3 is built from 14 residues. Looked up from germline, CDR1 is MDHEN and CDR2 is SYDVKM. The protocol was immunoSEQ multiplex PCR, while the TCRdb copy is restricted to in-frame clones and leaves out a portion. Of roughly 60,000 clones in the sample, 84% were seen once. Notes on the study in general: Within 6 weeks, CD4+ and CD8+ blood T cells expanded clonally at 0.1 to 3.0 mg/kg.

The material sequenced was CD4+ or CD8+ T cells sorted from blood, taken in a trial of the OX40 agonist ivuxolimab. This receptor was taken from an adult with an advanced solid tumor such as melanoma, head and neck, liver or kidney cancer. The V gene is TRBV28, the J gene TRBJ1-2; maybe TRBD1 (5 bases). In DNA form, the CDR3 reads TGTGCCAGCAGTTTAGGCCAGGGAAACTATGGCTACACCTTC. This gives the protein CASSLGQGNYGYTF.